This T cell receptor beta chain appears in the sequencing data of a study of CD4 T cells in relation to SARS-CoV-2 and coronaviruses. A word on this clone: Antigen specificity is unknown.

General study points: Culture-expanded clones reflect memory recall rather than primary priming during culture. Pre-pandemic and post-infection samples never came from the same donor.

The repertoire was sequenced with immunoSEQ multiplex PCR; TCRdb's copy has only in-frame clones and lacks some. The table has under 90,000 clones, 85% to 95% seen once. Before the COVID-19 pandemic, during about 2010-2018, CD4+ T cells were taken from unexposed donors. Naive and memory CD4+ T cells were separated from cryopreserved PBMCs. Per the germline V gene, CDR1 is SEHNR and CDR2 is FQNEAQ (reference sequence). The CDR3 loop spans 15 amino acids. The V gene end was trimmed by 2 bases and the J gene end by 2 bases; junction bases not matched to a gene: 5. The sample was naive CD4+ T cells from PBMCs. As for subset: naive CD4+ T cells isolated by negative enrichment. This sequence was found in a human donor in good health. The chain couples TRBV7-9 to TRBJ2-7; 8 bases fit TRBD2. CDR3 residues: CASSLFRGGAYEQYF. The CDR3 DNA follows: TGTGCCAGCAGCTTATTTCGGGGGGGTGCCTACGAGCAGTACTTC.